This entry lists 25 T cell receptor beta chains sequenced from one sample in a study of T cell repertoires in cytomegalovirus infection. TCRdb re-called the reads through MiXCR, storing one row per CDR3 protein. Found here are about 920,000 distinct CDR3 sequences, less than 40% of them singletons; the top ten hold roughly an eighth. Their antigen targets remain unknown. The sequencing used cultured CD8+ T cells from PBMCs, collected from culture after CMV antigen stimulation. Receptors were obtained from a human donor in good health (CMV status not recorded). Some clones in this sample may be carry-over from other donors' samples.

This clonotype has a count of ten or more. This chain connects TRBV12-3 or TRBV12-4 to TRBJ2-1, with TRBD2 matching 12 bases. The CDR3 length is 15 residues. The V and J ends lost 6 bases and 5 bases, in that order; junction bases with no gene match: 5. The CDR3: CASSKTSGGDNEQFF. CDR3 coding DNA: TGTGCCAGCAGCAAGACTAGCGGGGGTGACAATGAGCAGTTCTTC.

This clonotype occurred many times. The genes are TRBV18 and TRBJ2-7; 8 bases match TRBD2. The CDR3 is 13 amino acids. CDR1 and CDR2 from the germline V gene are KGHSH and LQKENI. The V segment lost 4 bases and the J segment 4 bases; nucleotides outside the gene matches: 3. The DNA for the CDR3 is TGTGCCAGCTCACTCCGGGAGGGGTACGAGCAGTACGTC. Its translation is CASSLREGYEQYV.

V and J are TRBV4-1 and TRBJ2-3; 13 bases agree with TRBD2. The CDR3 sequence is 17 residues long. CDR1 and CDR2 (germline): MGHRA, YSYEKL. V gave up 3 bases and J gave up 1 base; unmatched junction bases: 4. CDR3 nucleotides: TGCGCCAGCAGCCAGCACGGGACTAGCGGGGGCACAGATACGCAGTATTTT. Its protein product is CASSQHGTSGGTDTQYF.

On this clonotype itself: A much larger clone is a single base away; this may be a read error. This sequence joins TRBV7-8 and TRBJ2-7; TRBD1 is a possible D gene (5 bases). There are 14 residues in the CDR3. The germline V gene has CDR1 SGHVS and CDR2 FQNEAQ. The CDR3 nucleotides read TGTGCCAGCAGCTTCTCCACAGGCTCCTACGAGCAGCACGTC. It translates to CASSFSTGSYEQHV.

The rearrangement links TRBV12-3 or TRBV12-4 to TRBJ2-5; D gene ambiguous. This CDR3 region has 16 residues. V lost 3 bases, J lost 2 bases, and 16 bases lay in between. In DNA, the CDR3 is TGTGCCAGCAGTTTTTTTAGGGCGGCTATTCAAGAGACCCAGTACTTC. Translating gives CASSFFRAAIQETQYF.

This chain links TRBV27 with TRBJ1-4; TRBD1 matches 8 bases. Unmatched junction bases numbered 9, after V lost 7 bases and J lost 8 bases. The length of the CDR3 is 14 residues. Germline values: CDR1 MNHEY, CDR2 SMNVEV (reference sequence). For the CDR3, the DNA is TGTGCCAGCACCTTAACAGGGGGGGACGAAAAACTGTTTTTT. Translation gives CASTLTGGDEKLFF.

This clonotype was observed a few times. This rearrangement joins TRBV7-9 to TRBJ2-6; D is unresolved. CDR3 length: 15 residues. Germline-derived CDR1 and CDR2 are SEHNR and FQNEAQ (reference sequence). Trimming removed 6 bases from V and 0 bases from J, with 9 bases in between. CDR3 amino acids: CASSQQSSGANVLTF. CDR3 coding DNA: TGTGCCAGCAGTCAGCAGAGCTCTGGGGCCAACGTCCTGACTTTC.

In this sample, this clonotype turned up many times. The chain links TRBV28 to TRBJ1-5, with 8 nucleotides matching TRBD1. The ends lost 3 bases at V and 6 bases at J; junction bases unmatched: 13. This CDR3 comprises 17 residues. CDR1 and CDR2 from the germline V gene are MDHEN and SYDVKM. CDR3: CASSFFITGGDTQPQHF. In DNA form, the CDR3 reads TGTGCCAGCAGTTTTTTCATCACAGGGGGTGACACTCAGCCCCAGCATTTT. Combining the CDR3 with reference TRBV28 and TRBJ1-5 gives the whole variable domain DVKVTQSSRYLVKRTGEKVFLECVQDMDHENMFWYRQDPGLGLRLIYFSYDVKMKEKGDIPEGYSVSREKKERFSLILESASTNQTSMYLCASSFFITGGDTQPQHFGDGTRLSIL.

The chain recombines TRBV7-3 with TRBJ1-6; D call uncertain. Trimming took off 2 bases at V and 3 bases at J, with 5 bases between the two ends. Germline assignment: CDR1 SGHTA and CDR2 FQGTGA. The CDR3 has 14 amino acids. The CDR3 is CASSLFLYNSPLHF. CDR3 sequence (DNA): TGTGCCAGCAGCTTATTTCTCTATAATTCACCCCTCCACTTT.

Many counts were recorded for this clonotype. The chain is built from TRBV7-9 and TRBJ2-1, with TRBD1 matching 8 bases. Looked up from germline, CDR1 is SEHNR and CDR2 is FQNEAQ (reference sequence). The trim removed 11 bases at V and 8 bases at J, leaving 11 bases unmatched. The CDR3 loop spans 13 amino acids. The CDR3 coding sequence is TGTGCCTCCGGGCAGGGGGCTGGGGATGAGCAGTTCTTC. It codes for CASGQGAGDEQFF. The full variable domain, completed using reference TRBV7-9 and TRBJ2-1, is DTGVSQNPRHKITKRGQNVTFRCDPISEHNRLYWYRQTLGQGPEFLTYFQNEAQLEKSRLLSDRFSAERPKGSFSTLEIQRTEQGDSAMYLCASGQGAGDEQFFGPGTRLTVL.

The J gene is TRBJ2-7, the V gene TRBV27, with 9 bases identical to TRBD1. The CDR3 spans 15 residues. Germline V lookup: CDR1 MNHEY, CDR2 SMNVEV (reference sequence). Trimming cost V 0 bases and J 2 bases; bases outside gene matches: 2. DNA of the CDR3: TGTGCCAGCAGTTTATCCGGGACAGGGACCTACGAGCAGTACTTC. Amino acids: CASSLSGTGTYEQYF.

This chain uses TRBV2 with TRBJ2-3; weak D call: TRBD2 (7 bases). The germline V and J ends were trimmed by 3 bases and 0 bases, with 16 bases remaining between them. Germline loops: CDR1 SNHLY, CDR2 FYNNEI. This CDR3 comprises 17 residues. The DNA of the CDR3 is TGTGCCAGCAGTGATGTGGGGGGGCGATATAGCACAGATACGCAGTATTTT. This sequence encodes CASSDVGGRYSTDTQYF.

The CDR3 here is CASAGSFSGGLYNEQFF. The DNA for the CDR3 is TGTGCCAGCGCGGGAAGCTTTAGCGGGGGACTCTACAATGAGCAGTTCTTC. V and J are TRBV11-2 and TRBJ2-1; 9 bases map to TRBD2. Germline loops: CDR1 SGHAT, CDR2 FQNNGV. The V segment lost 8 bases and the J segment 3 bases; nucleotides outside the gene matches: 14. The CDR3 runs to 17 residues.

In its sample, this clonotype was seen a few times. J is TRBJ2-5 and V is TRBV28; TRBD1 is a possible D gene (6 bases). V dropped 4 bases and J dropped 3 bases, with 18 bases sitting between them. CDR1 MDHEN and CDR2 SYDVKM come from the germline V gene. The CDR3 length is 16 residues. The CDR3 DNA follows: TGTGCCAGCAGTTCAACAGGGTACGGCGGAAAAGAGACCCAGTACTTC. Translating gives CASSSTGYGGKETQYF.

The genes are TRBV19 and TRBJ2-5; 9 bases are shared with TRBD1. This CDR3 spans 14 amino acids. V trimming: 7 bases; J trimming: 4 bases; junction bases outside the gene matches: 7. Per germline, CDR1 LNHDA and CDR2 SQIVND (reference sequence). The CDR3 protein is CASTAWTGAETQYF. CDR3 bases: TGTGCCAGTACAGCCTGGACAGGGGCAGAGACCCAGTACTTC.

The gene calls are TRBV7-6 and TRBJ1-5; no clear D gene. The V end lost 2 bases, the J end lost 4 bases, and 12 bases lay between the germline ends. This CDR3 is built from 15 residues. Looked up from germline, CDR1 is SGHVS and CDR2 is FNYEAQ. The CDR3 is CASSLTPTDNQPQHF. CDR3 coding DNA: TGTGCCAGCAGCTTAACCCCGACGGATAATCAGCCCCAGCATTTT.

CDR3 sequence: CASTVLFRDREPLSYGYTF. The CDR3 coding sequence is TGTGCCAGCACCGTCCTTTTCCGGGACAGGGAACCTTTGTCCTATGGCTACACCTTC. The chain is built from TRBV12-3 or TRBV12-4 and TRBJ1-2, with 9 bases matching TRBD1. V lost 7 bases, J lost 4 bases, and 22 bases stayed unmatched. This CDR3 is built from 19 residues.

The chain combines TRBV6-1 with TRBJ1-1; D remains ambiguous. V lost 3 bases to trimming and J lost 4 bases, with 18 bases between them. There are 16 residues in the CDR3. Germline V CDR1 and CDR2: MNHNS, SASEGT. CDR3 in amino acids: CASSESKAYTGTEAFF. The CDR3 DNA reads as TGTGCCAGCAGTGAGTCCAAGGCATATACGGGCACTGAAGCTTTCTTT.

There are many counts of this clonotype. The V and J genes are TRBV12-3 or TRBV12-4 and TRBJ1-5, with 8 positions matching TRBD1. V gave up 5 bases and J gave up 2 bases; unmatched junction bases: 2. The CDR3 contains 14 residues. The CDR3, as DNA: TGTGCCAGCAGTGACAGGGGAGGCAATCAGCCCCAGCATTTT. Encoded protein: CASSDRGGNQPQHF.

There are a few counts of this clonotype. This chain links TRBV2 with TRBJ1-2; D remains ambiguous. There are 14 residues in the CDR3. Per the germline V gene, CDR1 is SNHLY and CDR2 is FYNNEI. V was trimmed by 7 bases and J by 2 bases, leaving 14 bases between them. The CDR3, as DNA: TGTGCCAGCACCTCGAGTAGGCAGAACTATGGCTACACCTTC. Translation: CASTSSRQNYGYTF.

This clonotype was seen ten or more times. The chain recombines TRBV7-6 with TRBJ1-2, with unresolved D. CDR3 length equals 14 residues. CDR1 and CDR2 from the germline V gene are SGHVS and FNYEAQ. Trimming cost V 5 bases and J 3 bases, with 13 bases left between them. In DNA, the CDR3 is TGTGCCAGCAGCCCCGGAGGCCGGGACTATGGCTACACCTTC. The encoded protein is CASSPGGRDYGYTF.

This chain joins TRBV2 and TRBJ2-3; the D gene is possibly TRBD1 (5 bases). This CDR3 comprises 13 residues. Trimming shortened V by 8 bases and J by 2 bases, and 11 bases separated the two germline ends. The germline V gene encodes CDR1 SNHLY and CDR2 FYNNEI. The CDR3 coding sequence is TGTGCCAGCTGGGGCAGTTCCACAGATACGCAGTATTTT. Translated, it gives CASWGSSTDTQYF.

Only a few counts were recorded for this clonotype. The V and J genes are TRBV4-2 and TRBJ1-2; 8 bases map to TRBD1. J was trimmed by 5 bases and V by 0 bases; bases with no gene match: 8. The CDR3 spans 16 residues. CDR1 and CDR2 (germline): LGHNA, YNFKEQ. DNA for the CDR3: TGTGCCAGCAGCCAAGACACATCGGGACAGGATTATGGCTACACCTTC. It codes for CASSQDTSGQDYGYTF.

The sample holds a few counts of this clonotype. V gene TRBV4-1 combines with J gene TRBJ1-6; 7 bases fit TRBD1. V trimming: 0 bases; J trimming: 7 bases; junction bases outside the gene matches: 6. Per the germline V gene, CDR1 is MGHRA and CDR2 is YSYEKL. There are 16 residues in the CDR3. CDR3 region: CASSQDRGTANSPLHF. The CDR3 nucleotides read TGCGCCAGCAGCCAAGATCGAGGGACAGCAAATTCACCCCTCCACTTT.

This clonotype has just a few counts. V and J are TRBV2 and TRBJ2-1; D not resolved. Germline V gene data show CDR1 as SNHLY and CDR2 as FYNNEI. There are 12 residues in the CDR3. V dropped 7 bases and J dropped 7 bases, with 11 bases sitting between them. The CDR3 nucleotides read TGTGCCAGCATCTTAACCCTTAATGAGCAGTTCTTC. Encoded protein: CASILTLNEQFF.